Reported below is one TCR beta chain. The antigen remains undetermined. Compared with germline, one end of the junction differs, possibly owing to a read error. UMIs were added to TCR cDNA along with a universal primer site when it was made by 5'RACE template switching. Each CDR3 protein gets one entry after TCRdb re-called the 5' RACE reads with MiXCR. The sample holds roughly 500,000 distinct CDR3 sequences; about 19% are singletons and the top ten take around an eighth. CDR3 length equals 14 residues. This record comes from a study of T cells after yellow fever vaccination. Looking at the study overall: Researchers used SMART-Seq v4 Ultra Low Input to prepare fractions that had low cell numbers.

Overall study results and limits: Reappearance after the booster was seen for most primary-vaccination clones, at about 95% CD4 and 75% to 90% CD8.

The source of this sequence is a man in his thirties or forties who received the YFV17D yellow fever vaccine. Source: PBMCs, taken 15 days after the yellow fever booster vaccination. The chain links TRBV12-3 or TRBV12-4 to TRBJ2-1, with TRBD1 as a possible D gene (5 bases). The CDR3 sequence: CASRQGVSGNEKFF. In DNA form, the CDR3 reads TGTGCCAGCAGACAAGGGGTTTCGGGCAATGAGAAGTTCTTC.